The 21 T cell receptor beta chains presented below share a single source sample, sequenced in a study of T cell repertoires in cytomegalovirus infection. MiXCR was run by TCRdb on the reads, yielding one entry per CDR3 protein. The sample includes just over 450,000 distinct CDR3 sequences, about 44% of them seen just once. The antigens of these receptors remain unknown. The sample here was cultured PBMCs, taken from culture after CMV antigen stimulation. These TCRs come from a human donor in good health (CMV status not recorded). Some clones in this sample may be carry-over from other donors' samples.

The chain couples TRBV27 to TRBJ2-1; 13 nucleotides match TRBD2. The ends lost 4 bases at V and 6 bases at J; junction bases unmatched: 3. Per the germline V gene, CDR1 is MNHEY and CDR2 is SMNVEV (reference sequence). The CDR3 spans 15 residues. CDR3 sequence reads: CASSSWTSGSNEQFF. The CDR3 region has the DNA TGTGCCAGCAGTTCGTGGACTAGCGGGAGCAATGAGCAGTTCTTC.

This clonotype has more than one count but fewer than ten. The V call is TRBV12-5, the J call TRBJ2-3, with 8 bases that match TRBD2. The germline CDR1 and CDR2 sequences are LGHNT and FRNRAP. This CDR3 contains 15 residues. The J segment lost 5 bases and the V segment lost 5 bases, leaving 9 bases of the junction unmatched. CDR3 region: CASGRGGEVGDTQYF. The CDR3 bases are TGTGCTAGTGGTCGGGGGGGCGAGGTTGGAGATACGCAGTATTTT.

The chain uses TRBV12-5 and TRBJ2-7; a weak D match, TRBD1 (5 bases). There are 15 residues in the CDR3. Trimming stripped 1 base from V and 4 bases from J, with 14 bases between. CDR1 and CDR2 (germline): LGHNT, FRNRAP. In nucleotides, the CDR3 is TGTGCTAGTGGTTTGGGGACACTTCCCCCTTACGAGCAGTACTTC. It translates to CASGLGTLPPYEQYF.

The rearrangement joins TRBV7-6 to TRBJ2-7; TRBD2 aligns across 12 bases. Germline V gene data show CDR1 as SGHVS and CDR2 as FNYEAQ. V dropped 4 bases and J dropped 9; count of bases not matched to a gene: 10. The CDR3 runs to 15 residues. This CDR3 is CASSSRLAGEEGQYF. CDR3 nucleotide sequence: TGTGCCAGCAGCTCCCGACTAGCGGGAGAGGAAGGGCAGTACTTC.

V usage is TRBV20-1 and J usage is TRBJ2-7, with 9 bases matching TRBD1. CDR1 is DFQATT and CDR2 is SNEGSKA in the germline V gene (reference sequence). The CDR3 has 14 residues. V lost 6 bases, J lost 0 bases, and 6 bases stayed unmatched. CDR3 sequence reads: CSAAQGAHSYEQYF. CDR3 nucleotide sequence: TGCAGTGCGGCACAGGGGGCGCACTCCTACGAGCAGTACTTC.

This clonotype was detected only a few times. This sequence joins TRBV10-3 and TRBJ2-1; 10 positions agree with TRBD2. Germline assignment: CDR1 ENHRY and CDR2 SYGVKD. Unmatched junction bases numbered 24, after V lost 11 bases and J lost 8 bases. The CDR3 has 18 residues. For the CDR3, the DNA is TGTGCCGTTCGGTACGGTCTGAGCGGGAGGGCCTGGGGGGATGAGCAGTTCTTC. This encodes CAVRYGLSGRAWGDEQFF.

The CDR3 DNA sequence: TGTGCCAGCGGCGGGGGAGTATACTACGAGCAGTACTTC. This sequence encodes CASGGGVYYEQYF. The chain carries TRBV6-5 and TRBJ2-7; 7 nucleotides agree with TRBD2. J gave up 3 bases and V 8 bases, and 7 bases lay outside the gene matches. CDR3 length equals 13 residues. Germline CDR1 MNHEY, CDR2 SVGAGI.

In this sample, this clonotype turned up a few times. The chain recombines TRBV7-6 with TRBJ2-3, with D perhaps TRBD2 (5 bases). The CDR3 runs 17 residues. Germline values: CDR1 SGHVS, CDR2 FNYEAQ. V gave up 0 bases and J gave up 1 base, with 14 bases separating them. CDR3 region: CASSLAWSLGGTDTQYF. CDR3 coding DNA: TGTGCCAGCAGCTTAGCTTGGTCCCTCGGGGGCACAGATACGCAGTATTTT.

This clonotype was seen only a few times. V is TRBV4-3 and J is TRBJ2-2; the D is unclear. Germline CDR1 and CDR2: LGHNA and YSLEER. The V and J ends lost 6 bases and 3 bases respectively, with 32 bases between them. This CDR3 has 21 amino acids. CDR3 DNA: TGCGCCAGCAGTCCCGGCGCTGGGGAAGCAAGACCTAGGCCACACACCGGGGAGCTGTTTTTT. Translated: CASSPGAGEARPRPHTGELFF.

J is TRBJ2-1 and V is TRBV6-2 or TRBV6-3, with a possible D match to TRBD2 (6 bases). This CDR3 has 21 amino acids. V lost 4 bases to trimming and J lost 0 bases, with 28 bases between them. Germline CDR1 and CDR2: MNHEY and SVGEGT. CDR3: CASSSGPVMRGPTSSYNEQFF. The CDR3 nucleotides are TGTGCCAGCAGTTCGGGCCCCGTTATGCGGGGCCCCACGAGCTCCTACAATGAGCAGTTCTTC.

The chain uses TRBV12-3 or TRBV12-4 and TRBJ2-2; 9 bases agree with TRBD1. The V and J ends lost 4 bases and 7 bases, in that order; junction bases with no gene match: 4. The CDR3 contains 14 residues. CDR3 nucleotides: TGTGCCAGCAGTTCCGGGACAGGGATCGGGGAGCTGTTTTTT. Protein product: CASSSGTGIGELFF.

This clonotype has a handful of counts. The V gene is TRBV7-2, the J gene TRBJ2-3, with 14 nucleotides matching TRBD2. Germline V gives CDR1 SGHTA, CDR2 FQGNSA. The CDR3 covers 15 residues. Trimming at V came to 4 bases and at J to 7 bases, leaving 4 bases not matched to a gene. The CDR3 spells CASSSTSGREHTQYF. CDR3 nucleotides: TGTGCCAGCAGCTCGACTAGCGGGAGGGAACATACGCAGTATTTT.

This chain links TRBV28 with TRBJ2-1; TRBD2 agrees at 12 bases. Trimming took 6 bases from V and 6 from J; bases not matched to a gene: 6. The CDR3 totals 15 residues. Germline CDR1 reads MDHEN; CDR2 reads SYDVKM. CDR3 region: CASRPTSGGINEQFF. In DNA, the CDR3 is TGTGCCAGCAGACCGACTAGCGGGGGAATCAATGAGCAGTTCTTC.

This clonotype occurred a few times. The DNA for the CDR3 is TGTGCCACCAGTGATTTTAGCGGCAATGAGCAGTTCTTC. The encoded protein is CATSDFSGNEQFF. The rearrangement joins TRBV24-1 to TRBJ2-1, with a possible D match to TRBD2 (6 bases). This CDR3 comprises 13 residues. V was cut by 1 base and J by 6 bases, with 6 bases left in between. Germline CDR1 reads KGHDR; CDR2 reads SFDVKD.

V gene TRBV7-6 combines with J gene TRBJ2-3, with D possibly TRBD1 on 7 matching bases. Trimming shortened V by 5 bases and J by 5 bases, and 23 bases separated the two germline ends. The CDR3 is 17 residues long. Looked up from germline, CDR1 is SGHVS and CDR2 is FNYEAQ. The CDR3 nucleotides are TGTGCCAGCAGCCCTGGGGGAGCGGCCCAGGGGGGAGATACGCAGTATTTT. The encoded protein is CASSPGGAAQGGDTQYF.

The chain combines TRBV6-1 with TRBJ2-7; D uncertain. The CDR3 is 12 amino acids. Trimming pared 6 bases from V and 2 bases from J, leaving 8 bases between. Germline assignment: CDR1 MNHNS and CDR2 SASEGT. The CDR3 sequence is CASRGTTYEQYF. The CDR3 DNA reads as TGTGCCAGCAGGGGCACCACCTACGAGCAGTACTTC.

This clonotype was observed a handful of times. V gene TRBV7-2 combines with J gene TRBJ2-7, with D perhaps matching TRBD1 (6 bases). Trimming cost V 3 bases and J 2 bases, with 11 bases left between them. Germline V gene data show CDR1 as SGHTA and CDR2 as FQGNSA. This CDR3 region has 14 residues. The CDR3 region is CASSFLQGTYEQYF. CDR3 coding DNA: TGTGCCAGCAGCTTTCTCCAGGGGACCTACGAGCAGTACTTC.

This clonotype was counted a single time. The chain uses TRBV18 and TRBJ1-4, with 7 bases aligning to TRBD1. Germline trimming cut 8 bases from V and 6 bases from J; bases unmatched to any gene: 6. From germline, CDR1 is KGHSH and CDR2 LQKENI. The CDR3 consists of 13 residues. The CDR3 sequence is CASRVGQDEKLFF. CDR3 DNA sequence: TGTGCCAGCCGAGTTGGACAGGATGAAAAACTGTTTTTT.

This clonotype was counted a few times. V and J are TRBV3-1 and TRBJ2-3; perhaps TRBD2 as D (7 bases). V dropped 0 bases and J dropped 2 bases, with 12 bases sitting between them. The CDR3 totals 16 residues. CDR1 is LGHDT and CDR2 is YNNKEL in the germline V gene (reference sequence). The CDR3 is CASSQDWGGPTDTQYF. The CDR3 DNA sequence: TGTGCCAGCAGCCAAGATTGGGGGGGGCCCACAGATACGCAGTATTTT.

This clonotype has just a few counts. This chain links TRBV10-3 with TRBJ2-7; tentatively, D is TRBD2 (6 bases). The CDR3 covers 14 residues. The V gene lost 3 bases and the J gene lost 2 bases, with 11 bases spanning the gap. The germline CDR1 and CDR2 sequences are ENHRY and SYGVKD. The chain's CDR3 is CAISERRVAYEQYF. The CDR3 DNA reads as TGTGCCATCAGTGAAAGGAGGGTGGCCTACGAGCAGTACTTC.

This clonotype has a single count. The chain has TRBV2 and TRBJ2-7; 10 positions agree with TRBD1. V was clipped by 5 bases and J by 6 bases; unmatched bases: 10. Germline V lookup: CDR1 SNHLY, CDR2 FYNNEI. The CDR3 runs 15 residues. The CDR3 DNA follows: TGTGCCAGCAGTCCTGGACAGGGGGGTCCGGCCGAGCAGTACTTC. It translates to CASSPGQGGPAEQYF.